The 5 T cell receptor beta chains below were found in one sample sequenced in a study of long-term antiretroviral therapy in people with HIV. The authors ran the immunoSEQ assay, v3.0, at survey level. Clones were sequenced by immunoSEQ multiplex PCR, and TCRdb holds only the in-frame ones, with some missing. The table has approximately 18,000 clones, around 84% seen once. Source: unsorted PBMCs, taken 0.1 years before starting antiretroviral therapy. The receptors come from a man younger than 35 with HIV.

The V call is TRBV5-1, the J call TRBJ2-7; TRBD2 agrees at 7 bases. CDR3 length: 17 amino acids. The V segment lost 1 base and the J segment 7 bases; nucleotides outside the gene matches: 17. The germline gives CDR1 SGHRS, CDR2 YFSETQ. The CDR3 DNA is TGCGCCAGCAGCTTGACGGCAGGGACTACTCGGGCTGAAGAGCAGTACTTC. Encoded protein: CASSLTAGTTRAEEQYF.

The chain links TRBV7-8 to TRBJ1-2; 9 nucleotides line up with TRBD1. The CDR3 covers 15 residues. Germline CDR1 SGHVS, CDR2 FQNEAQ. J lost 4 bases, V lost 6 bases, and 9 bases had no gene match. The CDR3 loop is CASSLGTGFPYGYTF. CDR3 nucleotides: TGTGCCAGCAGTCTCGGGACAGGGTTTCCCTATGGCTACACCTTC.

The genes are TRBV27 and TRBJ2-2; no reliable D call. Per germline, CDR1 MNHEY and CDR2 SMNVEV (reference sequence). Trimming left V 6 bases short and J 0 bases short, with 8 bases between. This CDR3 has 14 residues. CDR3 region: CASSGVANTGELFF. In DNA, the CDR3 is TGTGCCAGCAGCGGCGTTGCGAACACCGGGGAGCTGTTTTTT.

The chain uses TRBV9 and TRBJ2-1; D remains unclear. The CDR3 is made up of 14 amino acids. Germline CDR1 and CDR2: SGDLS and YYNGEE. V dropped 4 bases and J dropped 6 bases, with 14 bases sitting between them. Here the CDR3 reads CASSLTPSGNEQFF. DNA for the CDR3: TGTGCCAGCAGCTTAACCCCTTCCGGCAATGAGCAGTTCTTC.

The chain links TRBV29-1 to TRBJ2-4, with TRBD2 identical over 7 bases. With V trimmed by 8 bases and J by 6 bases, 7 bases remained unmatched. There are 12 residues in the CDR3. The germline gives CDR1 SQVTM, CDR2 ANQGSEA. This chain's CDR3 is CSSRGGINIQYF. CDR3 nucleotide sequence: TGCAGCTCGAGGGGAGGGATAAACATTCAGTACTTC.